This record looks at one TCR beta chain sequence and its context. Its specificity is not known. Distinct nucleotide sequences in the sample also encode this CDR3. V lost 4 bases and J lost 2; bases outside the gene matches: 7. In germline, CDR1 is SGDLS, CDR2 YYNGEE. The length of the CDR3 is 16 residues. This sample was included in a study of cytomegalovirus exposure and HLA in healthy donors. The PCR employed 60 Vbeta primers together with 13 Jbeta primers. Clones were sequenced by immunoSEQ multiplex PCR, and TCRdb holds only the in-frame ones, with some missing. The sample includes 150,000 to 200,000 clones, roughly four fifths seen only once; the top ten take 1.6%. General study points: The likely origin of a cluster of highly shared sequence variants was a sequencing artifact. Because they were indistinguishable, some V segments, including TRBV6-2 and TRBV6-3, were excluded. In an earlier analysis, in 540 or so donors, most V segments appeared productive either ~87% or ~30% of the time.

The chain combines TRBV9 with TRBJ2-2; 8 bases are a match to TRBD2. This TCR derives from a man aged 50-60 years in good health and CMV-seronegative. Material for sequencing was PBMCs. The CDR3 DNA reads as TGTGCCAGCAGCCCGGGTTTAGCGGGAAACACCGGGGAGCTGTTTTTT. It translates to CASSPGLAGNTGELFF.